The T cell receptor (beta chain) under discussion was sequenced for a study of memory CD8 T cells in hepatitis C reinfection (TCRdb year 2017). Concerning the study at large: Among the donors, three cleared two back-to-back HCV infections on their own, whereas two got rid of a primary infection but ended up chronically infected after reinfection. HCV reinfection was defined by a positive HCV RNA test following two negative tests taken at least 60 days apart. Pre-reinfection samples were collected between 55 and 20 weeks before reinfection was detected. The study tracked the TCR beta repertoire of virus-specific CD8 T cells longitudinally across an HCV reinfection episode in five donors. Between the late 2000s and the early 2010s, about five reinfection cases that had stored pre-reinfection samples were identified. In the reinfection study, participants who had resolved a prior HCV infection were followed every 3 months.

Interpreted using the paper, the time point label stands for: pre-reinfection, 55 to 20 weeks before reinfection detection. Sorted cells were sequenced directly ex vivo, without in vitro expansion prior to TCR sequencing. The donors were people who inject drugs and were enrolled in Canada's Montreal Acute Hepatitis C Cohort Study (HEPCO). As controls, total naive CD8 T cells were sorted as viable CD3+ CD8+ CD45RO- cells from two donors at all three reinfection time points. Before sorting, cryopreserved peripheral blood mononuclear cells were thawed and used as the source for purifying CD8 T cells. The MACS CD8+ T cell Isolation Kit was used to enrich CD8 T cells through negative selection. Cells were sorted on a BD FACSAria II sorter running FACSDiva software, and FlowJo was used to analyze the data. Ends trimmed: V by 3 bases, J by 0 bases; bases unmatched to a gene: 2. CDR1 and CDR2, per the germline V gene, are MDHEN and SYDVKM. The CDR3 sequence holds 16 residues, the cysteine and phenylalanine included. Only the CDR3 portion is preserved as DNA: 48 bases, with reading frame beginning at the first base.

Points on this clone: This clone's antigen is unknown. No base qualities exist here, and no much larger clone lies one base off it.

Libraries were constructed by the immunoSEQ multiplex PCR assay. Genomic DNA was extracted from sorted cells, and the TCR beta V, D and J regions were sequenced by Adaptive Biotechnologies' automated high-throughput method. A two-step, bias-controlled multiplex PCR was used to amplify CDR3 regions. An Illumina instrument was used to sequence the amplified TCR beta libraries. Concerning the study's data processing: The demultiplexed reads were processed to cut down on amplification and sequencing bias, and the IMGT database was used to assign CDR3 sequences to gene families. ImmunoSEQ software version 2.0 was used to analyze the repertoire data. Out-of-frame sequences and sequences containing stop codons in the CDR3 were removed from the clonotype lists. Clonotypes below 0.01% frequency were excluded because they corresponded to less than one cell. Richness was computed as observed richness divided by input cell number, and evenness as Shannon entropy divided by log observed richness. Repertoire diversity and similarity between time points were quantified using Simpson diversity and Morisita-Horn overlap indices. Clonotypes were sorted into dominant (>1%), sub-dominant (0.5-0.99%), low abundance (0.1-0.49%) or lowest abundance (<0.1%) groups. A germline index was derived by subtracting total nucleotide additions from total CDR3 length and dividing the result by total CDR3 length. The source is immuneACCESS, and TCRdb retained only in-frame sequences with V and J called. Part of the clones is not carried over; for the studies checked, unresolved V genes explain less than half of this, and the remainder is unexplained. Clonal size and the V and J genes are those of that table, whereas D and trimming came from the DNA. The sample has 45,000 to 55,000 clones on record, about 90% of them singletons. The ten largest account for 0.9% to 1.1% of the sample.

Here is what the overall study found, with its caveats: With only 4 to 6 donors, the study could not reach definitive conclusions about public clonotypes linked to secondary clearance.

This TCR was sampled from a man aged 18 to 29 with hepatitis C virus infection. Sequencing used naive CD8+ T cells sorted from blood. In the paper's terms, the cell subset or site label means: total naive CD8+CD45RO- T cells. The chain was built from TRBV28 and TRBJ2-1, with 10 central nucleotides matching TRBD2. The nucleotides read TGTGCCAGCAGTTTGTCTAGCGGGAGCTCCTACAATGAGCAGTTCTTC. Translated, it gives CASSLSSGSSYNEQFF.